These T cell receptor beta chains were read from a single sample in a study of T cell repertoires in cytomegalovirus infection. TCRdb reprocessed the reads via MiXCR and lists one record per CDR3 protein. The sample has 110,000 to 150,000 distinct CDR3 sequences, approximately 30% seen once. These receptors' targets are unknown. Sample: CD8+ T cells from cultured PBMCs, taken from culture after CMV antigen stimulation. These receptors all stem from a human donor in good health (CMV status not recorded). Some clones in this sample may be carry-over from other donors' samples. The CDR3 runs from the conserved cysteine through the conserved F or W. A D gene is named only where the DNA matches it firmly. Not every row has a clone size; where given, it reads once, few, many or a size class.

clone size,D gene,J gene,V gene,CDR3 protein,CDR3 DNA
-,-,TRBJ1-1,TRBV7-2,CASSPPTEAFF,TGTGCCAGCAGCCCCCCCACTGAAGCTTTCTTT
few,-,TRBJ2-1,TRBV6-2/TRBV6-3,CASSYSGALHNEQFF,TGTGCCAGCAGTTATTCAGGGGCGCTCCACAATGAGCAGTTCTTC
few,-,TRBJ1-3,TRBV28,CASSSPQGNTIYF,TGTGCCAGCAGTTCACCACAGGGAAACACCATATATTTT
many,-,TRBJ1-5,TRBV25-1,CASREGLQPQHF,TGTGCCAGCAGGGAGGGGCTACAGCCCCAGCATTTT
many,TRBD2,TRBJ2-1,TRBV12-3/TRBV12-4,CASSRRLAGGKFYNEQFF,TGTGCCAGCAGCCGACGACTAGCGGGGGGGAAATTTTACAATGAGCAGTTCTTC
-,-,TRBJ1-2,TRBV19,CASSITPSGNGGYTF,TGTGCCAGTAGTATCACCCCCTCGGGCAACGGTGGCTACACCTTC
-,-,TRBJ2-7,TRBV28,CASLPGVSYEQYF,TGTGCCAGCCTCCCAGGTGTTTCCTACGAGCAGTACTTC
many,-,TRBJ1-4,TRBV10-3,CAISRVQGLREKLFF,TGTGCCATCAGCCGAGTGCAAGGGTTAAGGGAAAAACTGTTTTTT
-,-,TRBJ1-2,TRBV7-2,CASSPRPGKNYGYTF,TGTGCCAGCAGCCCAAGGCCAGGGAAGAACTATGGCTACACCTTC
-,TRBD1,TRBJ1-1,TRBV19,CASSIWGQENTEAFF,TGTGCCAGTAGTATTTGGGGACAGGAGAACACTGAAGCTTTCTTT
-,TRBD2,TRBJ2-3,TRBV20-1,CSASPLAGVRDTQYF,TGCAGTGCTAGTCCGCTAGCGGGGGTTCGAGATACGCAGTATTTT
-,-,TRBJ1-2,TRBV7-6,CASSPFQVNYGYTF,TGTGCCAGCAGCCCCTTTCAAGTTAACTATGGCTACACCTTC
-,TRBD1,TRBJ1-2,TRBV5-8,CASSLRTGNGYTF,TGTGCCAGCAGCTTGAGGACAGGGAACGGCTACACCTTC
-,TRBD2,TRBJ2-7,TRBV5-6,CVSFIGTSGGAGEQYF,TGTGTCAGCTTTATCGGGACTAGCGGGGGGGCCGGCGAGCAGTACTTC
many,TRBD2,TRBJ2-1,TRBV2,CASSDVSGAVNEQFF,TGTGCCAGCAGTGATGTTAGCGGGGCCGTCAATGAGCAGTTCTTC
-,-,TRBJ1-1,TRBV2,CASNRGGATEAFF,TGTGCCAGCAACAGAGGGGGGGCCACTGAAGCTTTCTTT
-,TRBD1,TRBJ1-1,TRBV6-6,CAGSYPTGSVMNTEAFF,TGTGCCGGCAGTTACCCGACAGGGTCCGTTATGAACACTGAAGCTTTCTTT
few,-,TRBJ1-2,TRBV7-4,CASSIPSPGGRGAF,TGTGCCAGCAGTATACCATCCCCCGGTGGCAGAGGAGCTTTC
-,-,TRBJ2-5,TRBV7-6,CASSLAGGLETQYF,TGTGCCAGCAGCTTAGCGGGGGGGCTGGAGACCCAGTACTTC
few,-,TRBJ1-1,TRBV2,CASSEGEAFF,TGTGCCAGCAGTGAAGGTGAAGCTTTCTTT
-,-,TRBJ1-2,TRBV27,CASSDLYSNPNYGYTF,TGTGCCAGCAGTGACCTTTACAGCAACCCTAACTATGGCTACACCTTC
-,-,TRBJ1-5,TRBV6-6,CASSYAGNQPQHF,TGTGCCAGCAGTTACGCTGGCAATCAGCCCCAGCATTTT
-,-,TRBJ1-1,TRBV7-2,CASSLAWTNTEAFF,TGTGCCAGCAGCTTAGCGTGGACAAACACTGAAGCTTTCTTT
-,-,TRBJ2-1,TRBV20-1,CSANPYRAGNEQFF,TGCAGTGCTAACCCCTACAGGGCTGGAAATGAGCAGTTCTTC
few,-,TRBJ1-4,TRBV7-8,CASSEFGEGEKLFF,TGTGCCAGCAGCGAGTTCGGGGAGGGCGAAAAACTGTTTTTT
few,-,TRBJ1-2,TRBV4-1,CASSQVPDETYYGYTF,TGCGCCAGCAGCCAAGTACCGGATGAAACCTACTATGGCTACACCTTC
few,-,TRBJ2-1,TRBV4-1,CASSTGGRDNEQFF,TGCGCCAGCTCCACCGGGGGTCGCGACAATGAGCAGTTCTTC
-,-,TRBJ2-3,TRBV10-3,CAISEMFGGDTQYF,TGTGCCATCAGTGAAATGTTTGGGGGGGATACGCAGTATTTT
many,TRBD2,TRBJ2-3,TRBV28,CASAPRDLAGSPDTQYF,TGTGCCAGCGCCCCACGGGATCTAGCGGGTAGCCCAGATACGCAGTATTTT